Given below is one T cell receptor (beta chain) in context. This specimen comes from a study of T cell changes during pregnancy in multiple sclerosis. The CDR3 is 17 residues long. Germline trimming cut 5 bases from V and 1 base from J; bases unmatched to any gene: 11. Germline values: CDR1 LNHNV, CDR2 YYDKDF (reference sequence). Some clones are missing from TCRdb's copy, which holds only in-frame ones; the method was immunoSEQ multiplex PCR. The sample has fewer than 80,000 clones, roughly 92% seen once. Here the sequenced sample was peripheral blood, taken in the third trimester of pregnancy. V and J are TRBV15 and TRBJ2-5, with 9 bases aligning to TRBD1. This clonotype was obtained from a female donor in good health, enrolled as a control in a pregnancy study. For the CDR3, the DNA is TGTGCCACCAGCCGGAAACAAGGGACAGGGACCCAAGAGACCCAGTACTTC. It is translated as CATSRKQGTGTQETQYF.